The 19 T cell receptor beta chains reported below all come from one sample, sequenced in a study of T cell changes during pregnancy in multiple sclerosis. The table came from immunoSEQ multiplex PCR; TCRdb's copy has only in-frame clones and leaves some out. Of under 45,000 clones listed, 85% to 95% are singletons. This material consisted of CD8+ T cells from peripheral blood mononuclear cells, taken in the third trimester of pregnancy. The source is a female donor with multiple sclerosis, enrolled in a pregnancy study.

This chain connects TRBV7-9 to TRBJ2-1; 8 nucleotides line up with TRBD2. The CDR3 spans 15 residues. Germline CDR1 SEHNR, CDR2 FQNEAQ (reference sequence). Germline trimming cut 2 bases from V and 7 bases from J; bases unmatched to any gene: 7. The CDR3 coding sequence is TGTGCCAGCAGCTTAAGCGGGAGTGTTAGGAATGAGCAGTTCTTC. Its protein product is CASSLSGSVRNEQFF.

The chain couples TRBV7-2 to TRBJ2-7, with TRBD2 identical over 7 bases. Trimming removed 5 bases from V and 5 bases from J; junction bases left unmatched: 15. Per germline, CDR1 SGHTA and CDR2 FQGNSA. The CDR3 extends over 16 amino acids. CDR3: CASSLLLGGSLHEQYF. The CDR3 nucleotides read TGTGCCAGCAGCCTCCTCCTTGGCGGGAGTCTCCACGAGCAGTACTTC.

The table lists this clone with a count of one. The CDR3 here is CASPFQGVSNQPQHF. For the CDR3, the DNA is TGTGCCAGCCCCTTCCAGGGGGTGAGCAATCAGCCCCAGCATTTT. The chain is built from TRBV6-4 and TRBJ1-5, with TRBD1 matching 7 bases. Germline CDR1 MRHNA, CDR2 SNTAGT. The V and J ends lost 8 bases and 1 base, in that order; junction bases with no gene match: 8. The CDR3 loop spans 15 amino acids.

This clone was recorded only once. The chain recombines TRBV15 with TRBJ1-5, with D unclear. V lost 5 bases, J lost 1 base, and 15 bases lay in between. The CDR3 is made up of 16 amino acids. Germline-derived CDR1 and CDR2 are LNHNV and YYDKDF (reference sequence). The CDR3 loop reads CATSGSRLLSNQPQHF. CDR3 bases: TGTGCCACCAGCGGGTCCAGACTGCTGAGCAATCAGCCCCAGCATTTT.

The chain couples TRBV25-1 to TRBJ2-3; 11 nucleotides agree with TRBD1. Looked up from germline, CDR1 is MGHDK and CDR2 is SYGVNS. After removal of 7 bases from V and 4 bases from J, the junction contained 13 bases not matched to a gene. The CDR3 runs 17 residues. CDR3 sequence reads: CASTEDRDRGFADTQYF. The CDR3 DNA reads as TGTGCCAGCACCGAAGACCGGGACAGGGGGTTCGCAGATACGCAGTATTTT.

This chain connects TRBV4-1 to TRBJ2-3; D unclear. V lost 0 bases and J 2 bases, leaving 9 bases between the germline ends. Germline loops: CDR1 MGHRA, CDR2 YSYEKL. CDR3 length equals 15 residues. The CDR3 spells CASSQEVGVTDTQYF. In nucleotides, the CDR3 is TGCGCCAGCAGCCAAGAAGTAGGAGTCACAGATACGCAGTATTTT.

The chain combines TRBV7-3 with TRBJ2-2; D possibly corresponds to TRBD2 (6 bases). The CDR3 is made up of 15 amino acids. The germline gives CDR1 SGHTA, CDR2 FQGTGA. With 5 bases removed from V and 3 bases from J, the gap between germline ends came to 13 bases. The CDR3 nucleotides are TGTGCCAGCAGCCCCCGGGGGACGCACACCGGGGAGCTGTTTTTT. Protein: CASSPRGTHTGELFF.

The J gene is TRBJ1-2, the V gene TRBV4-3; D call uncertain. Trimming stripped 5 bases from V and 8 bases from J, with 9 bases between. Germline CDR1 LGHNA, CDR2 YSLEER. This CDR3 is built from 11 residues. CDR3 coding DNA: TGCGCCAGCAGCTCACTCTTGGGCTACACCTTC. Protein: CASSSLLGYTF.

The chain has TRBV30 and TRBJ2-3; 8 bases fit TRBD1. V dropped 5 bases and J dropped 0; count of bases not matched to a gene: 13. The CDR3 sequence is 17 residues long. Per the germline V gene, CDR1 is GTSNPN and CDR2 is SVGIG (reference sequence). The CDR3 sequence: CAWLPRPGQASTDTQYF. The CDR3 region has the DNA TGTGCCTGGCTACCAAGACCGGGACAGGCTAGCACAGATACGCAGTATTTT.

The chain uses TRBV7-9 and TRBJ1-1; D call uncertain. This CDR3 contains 12 residues. The V gene's germline CDR1 is SEHNR and CDR2 FQNEAQ (reference sequence). V dropped 3 bases and J dropped 2 bases, with 4 bases sitting between them. The CDR3 protein is CASSFTNTEAFF. CDR3 nucleotides: TGTGCCAGCAGCTTTACAAACACTGAAGCTTTCTTT.

The rearrangement links TRBV19 to TRBJ1-1, with TRBD1 identical over 7 bases. The CDR3 loop spans 13 amino acids. V gave up 4 bases and J gave up 3 bases; unmatched junction bases: 2. The germline gives CDR1 LNHDA, CDR2 SQIVND (reference sequence). This CDR3 reads CASSSDRDTEAFF. The CDR3 nucleotides are TGTGCCAGTAGTAGCGACAGGGACACTGAAGCTTTCTTT.

The V and J genes are TRBV11-2 and TRBJ2-1; 12 nucleotides line up with TRBD1. This CDR3 spans 15 amino acids. Germline CDR1 and CDR2: SGHAT and FQNNGV. The V gene end was trimmed by 4 bases and the J gene end by 8 bases; junction bases not matched to a gene: 6. The CDR3 bases are TGTGCCAGCAGCTCGACCGGGACAGGGGGCCATGAGCAGTTCTTC. It specifies CASSSTGTGGHEQFF.

V gene TRBV7-8 combines with J gene TRBJ2-3, with TRBD2 matching over 8 bases. The CDR3 is 17 residues long. V shed 4 bases, J shed 2 bases, and the junction held 11 bases outside the gene matches. The V gene's germline CDR1 is SGHVS and CDR2 FQNEAQ. The CDR3 region has the DNA TGTGCCAGCAGCTCCACTAAGCGGCGGGGGGTCACAGATACGCAGTATTTT. Protein sequence: CASSSTKRRGVTDTQYF. The full variable domain, its missing parts supplied by reference TRBV7-8 and TRBJ2-3, is GAGVSQSPRYKVAKRGQDVALRCDPISGHVSLFWYQQALGQGPEFLTYFQNEAQLDKSGLPSDRFFAERPEGSVSTLKIQRTQQEDSAVYLCASSSTKRRGVTDTQYFGPGTRLTVL.

CDR3 in amino acids: CASSAGTGVYGYTF. The CDR3 region has the DNA TGTGCCAGCAGCGCCGGGACAGGGGTCTATGGCTACACCTTC. The rearrangement uses TRBV7-9 and TRBJ1-2, with 10 bases fitting TRBD1. CDR1 and CDR2 (germline): SEHNR, FQNEAQ (reference sequence). This CDR3 spans 14 amino acids. The junction had 4 bases not matched to a gene; V was cut back by 5 bases and J by 4 bases.

The chain uses TRBV27 and TRBJ2-1, with 12 bases that match TRBD2. Unmatched junction bases numbered 5, after V lost 6 bases and J lost 5 bases. CDR1 and CDR2 from the germline V gene are MNHEY and SMNVEV (reference sequence). The CDR3 is 15 residues long. CDR3 protein: CASSRLAGEDNEQFF. The CDR3 region has the DNA TGTGCCAGCAGCCGACTAGCGGGAGAAGACAATGAGCAGTTCTTC.

The V and J genes are TRBV30 and TRBJ2-2, with 11 bases identical to TRBD2. Germline assignment: CDR1 GTSNPN and CDR2 SVGIG (reference sequence). The CDR3 covers 17 residues. With V trimmed by 1 base and J by 1 base, 5 bases remained unmatched. The CDR3 coding sequence is TGTGCCTGGAGTGGGATTAGCGGGGGGGAGAACACCGGGGAGCTGTTTTTT. Translating gives CAWSGISGGENTGELFF. Together with reference TRBV30 and TRBJ2-2, the CDR3 gives the full variable domain: SQTIHQWPATLVQPVGSPLSLECTVEGTSNPNLYWYRQAAGRGLQLLFYSVGIGQISSEVPQNLSASRPQDRQFILSSKKLLLSDSGFYLCAWSGISGGENTGELFFGEGSRLTVL.

This rearrangement joins TRBV6-1 to TRBJ1-2; D gene uncertain. V was shortened by 3 bases and J by 5 bases, with 7 bases between the two germline ends. Germline V CDR1 and CDR2: MNHNS, SASEGT. The CDR3 covers 12 residues. The CDR3 region is CASSERGYGYTF. In nucleotides, the CDR3 is TGTGCCAGCAGTGAGCGCGGATATGGCTACACCTTC.

The chain joins TRBV9 to TRBJ2-7; 9 positions match TRBD1. V dropped 3 bases and J dropped 5; count of bases not matched to a gene: 9. The length of the CDR3 is 15 residues. CDR1 and CDR2 (germline): SGDLS, YYNGEE. The CDR3 nucleotides read TGTGCCAGCAGCGAGGGGACAGGGAATTGGGACGAGCAGTACTTC. Encoded protein: CASSEGTGNWDEQYF.

This clone was counted a single time. The chain uses TRBV27 and TRBJ2-5, with TRBD1 matching over 9 bases. Losses at the gene ends were 4 bases for V and 5 bases for J; bases not matched to a gene: 5. The CDR3 has 14 residues. Germline assignment: CDR1 MNHEY and CDR2 SMNVEV (reference sequence). CDR3 nucleotides: TGTGCCAGCAGTTCCACAGGGGGCGTCGAGACCCAGTACTTC. Its protein is CASSSTGGVETQYF.